This passage covers 30 T cell receptor beta chains from one sample sequenced in a study of blood T cell repertoires in COVID-19. Some clones are missing from TCRdb's copy, which holds only in-frame ones; the method was immunoSEQ multiplex PCR. This table holds about 300,000 clones, around 90% found once. The sequencing sample was made of PBMCs or T cells enriched from blood (not recorded which). These receptors originate from a woman in her 30s who had recovered from COVID-19.

The chain couples TRBV30 to TRBJ2-3; D gene ambiguous. Trimming removed 1 base at V and 7 bases at J, with 6 bases between. This CDR3 has 11 residues. The germline V gene has CDR1 GTSNPN and CDR2 SVGIG (reference sequence). CDR3 coding DNA: TGTGCCTGGAGTGGTACTAATACGCAGTATTTT. This translates into CAWSGTNTQYF.

This chain links TRBV10-1 with TRBJ2-5; TRBD1 aligns across 9 bases. The trim removed 5 bases at V and 7 bases at J, leaving 5 bases unmatched. The CDR3 is 13 residues long. Looked up from germline, CDR1 is WNHNN and CDR2 is SYGVQD (reference sequence). This CDR3 reads CASSPDRGGTQYF. As DNA, the CDR3 is TGCGCCAGCAGTCCGGACAGGGGTGGGACCCAGTACTTC.

As to this clone: This sample includes further DNA sequences coding for the same CDR3. CDR3 nucleotide sequence: TGTGCCTGGAGTGTACGGCAGGGTGATGGCTACACCTTC. Its protein product is CAWSVRQGDGYTF. The gene calls are TRBV30 and TRBJ1-2, with D possibly matching TRBD1 (5 bases). Trimming stripped 0 bases from V and 6 bases from J, with 11 bases between. CDR1 GTSNPN and CDR2 SVGIG come from the germline V gene (reference sequence). The CDR3 length is 13 residues. Drawing the rest from reference TRBV30 and TRBJ1-2, the complete variable domain is SQTIHQWPATLVQPVGSPLSLECTVEGTSNPNLYWYRQAAGRGLQLLFYSVGIGQISSEVPQNLSASRPQDRQFILSSKKLLLSDSGFYLCAWSVRQGDGYTFGSGTRLTVV.

The V call is TRBV6-5, the J call TRBJ1-5; perhaps TRBD1 as D (5 bases). The CDR3 covers 14 residues. Trimming took off 6 bases at V and 1 base at J, with 10 bases between the two ends. Per germline, CDR1 MNHEY and CDR2 SVGAGI. The CDR3 coding sequence is TGTGCCAGCAGGAACCCAGGGAGCAATCAGCCCCAGCATTTT. Protein sequence: CASRNPGSNQPQHF.

The rearrangement links TRBV18 to TRBJ2-7, with 10 bases fitting TRBD1. The V segment lost 4 bases and the J segment 5 bases; nucleotides outside the gene matches: 2. Germline values: CDR1 KGHSH, CDR2 LQKENI. The CDR3 loop spans 13 amino acids. The CDR3 DNA sequence: TGTGCCAGCTCACAGGACAGGGGGGACGAGCAGTACTTC. It yields the protein CASSQDRGDEQYF. The full variable domain, completed using reference TRBV18 and TRBJ2-7, is NAGVMQNPRHLVRRRGQEARLRCSPMKGHSHVYWYRQLPEEGLKFMVYLQKENIIDESGMPKERFSAEFPKEGPSILRIQQVVRGDSAAYFCASSQDRGDEQYFGPGTRLTVT.

V is TRBV29-1 and J is TRBJ2-3; 8 bases align to TRBD2. V lost 0 bases, J lost 1 base, and 6 bases stayed unmatched. Germline values: CDR1 SQVTM, CDR2 ANQGSEA. The CDR3 loop spans 16 amino acids. This CDR3 reads CSVEDRGLGRTDTQYF. CDR3 DNA: TGCAGCGTTGAAGATCGGGGACTAGGGCGCACAGATACGCAGTATTTT.

This sequence joins TRBV7-3 and TRBJ2-2, with 8 bases identical to TRBD2. The ends lost 5 bases at V and 2 bases at J; junction bases unmatched: 7. The CDR3 is 16 residues long. Germline CDR1 reads SGHTA; CDR2 reads FQGTGA. CDR3 coding DNA: TGTGCCAGCAGCCCGGCGGGGGGCCTTAACACCGGGGAGCTGTTTTTT. This encodes CASSPAGGLNTGELFF.

The gene calls are TRBV18 and TRBJ1-2; D unclear. CDR1 KGHSH and CDR2 LQKENI come from the germline V gene. There are 15 residues in the CDR3. Trimming pared 3 bases from V and 4 bases from J, leaving 15 bases between. The CDR3 region is CASSPLGEGVYGYTF. The CDR3 DNA reads as TGTGCCAGCTCACCCCTGGGTGAGGGTGTCTATGGCTACACCTTC.

The chain joins TRBV3-1 (or the pseudogene TRBV3-2) to TRBJ1-2, with 10 bases lining up with TRBD1. V trimming: 5 bases; J trimming: 7 bases; junction bases outside the gene matches: 4. Germline values: CDR1 LGHDT, CDR2 YNNKEL (reference sequence). CDR3 length equals 13 residues. This chain's CDR3 is CASSRQGAIGYTF. In DNA, the CDR3 is TGTGCCAGCAGCAGACAGGGGGCGATTGGCTACACCTTC.

This chain joins TRBV5-1 and TRBJ2-7; the match to TRBD1 covers 7 bases. Germline V gene lookup returns CDR1 SGHRS and CDR2 YFSETQ. CDR3 length equals 14 residues. Germline trimming cut 3 bases from V and 5 bases from J; bases unmatched to any gene: 8. CDR3 coding DNA: TGCGCCAGCAGCTACGCCGGGACAGTCGACGAGCAGTACTTC. It codes for CASSYAGTVDEQYF.

This rearrangement joins TRBV7-3 to TRBJ1-4; D perhaps matches TRBD1 (6 bases). Germline-derived CDR1 and CDR2 are SGHTA and FQGTGA. Between the trimmed V and J ends, which lost 0 bases and 8 bases, there was a span of 13 bases. The CDR3 spans 15 residues. This chain's CDR3 is CASSLTPGVGEKLFF. The DNA of the CDR3 is TGTGCCAGCAGCTTAACGCCAGGGGTAGGGGAAAAACTGTTTTTT.

This clone was observed once. The V call is TRBV6-5, the J call TRBJ1-2, with 7 bases identical to TRBD1. Trimming removed 5 bases from V and 4 bases from J; junction bases left unmatched: 10. Germline assignment: CDR1 MNHEY and CDR2 SVGAGI. The CDR3 is 15 residues long. The CDR3 nucleotides read TGTGCCAGCAGTACCTCCGGGACAGTGGGCTATGGCTACACCTTC. As protein: CASSTSGTVGYGYTF.

This clone occurred a few times. The gene calls are TRBV4-2 and TRBJ1-2; D perhaps matches TRBD1 (5 bases). CDR1 and CDR2 (germline): LGHNA, YNFKEQ. V was trimmed by 5 bases and J by 4 bases, leaving 14 bases between them. This CDR3 has 14 amino acids. CDR3 protein: CASSIEEGPYGYTF. CDR3 DNA sequence: TGTGCCAGCAGCATCGAGGAGGGGCCCTATGGCTACACCTTC.

The chain links TRBV18 to TRBJ2-3; TRBD2 matches at 11 bases. The CDR3 length is 16 residues. Germline V gives CDR1 KGHSH, CDR2 LQKENI. The ends lost 3 bases at V and 1 base at J; junction bases unmatched: 3. CDR3 bases: TGTGCCAGCTCACCGCTAGCGGGGGGAGGCACAGATACGCAGTATTTT. Protein sequence: CASSPLAGGGTDTQYF. The complete variable domain, with remaining parts taken from reference TRBV18 and TRBJ2-3, reads NAGVMQNPRHLVRRRGQEARLRCSPMKGHSHVYWYRQLPEEGLKFMVYLQKENIIDESGMPKERFSAEFPKEGPSILRIQQVVRGDSAAYFCASSPLAGGGTDTQYFGPGTRLTVL.

J is TRBJ2-1 and V is TRBV6-5, with TRBD2 identical over 11 bases. This CDR3 is 14 amino acids long. Germline trimming cut 7 bases from V and 9 bases from J; bases unmatched to any gene: 8. In germline, CDR1 is MNHEY, CDR2 SVGAGI. DNA of the CDR3: TGTGCCAGCACCCCGGGGCTAGCGGGAGGTGAGCAGTTCTTC. Protein sequence: CASTPGLAGGEQFF.

This chain connects TRBV7-3 to TRBJ1-1; D possibly corresponds to TRBD1 (5 bases). This CDR3 contains 13 residues. Germline values: CDR1 SGHTA, CDR2 FQGTGA. V lost 4 bases, J lost 5 bases, and 11 bases lay in between. This chain's CDR3 is CASSSKTGTEAFF. The CDR3 bases are TGTGCCAGCAGCTCAAAAACAGGTACTGAAGCTTTCTTT. Full variable domain (missing parts from reference TRBV7-3 and TRBJ1-1): GAGVSQTPSNKVTEKGKYVELRCDPISGHTALYWYRQSLGQGPEFLIYFQGTGAADDSGLPNDRFFAVRPEGSVSTLKIQRTERGDSAVYLCASSSKTGTEAFFGQGTRLTVV.

The chain recombines TRBV10-3 with TRBJ2-1, with D possibly TRBD1 on 5 matching bases. The germline CDR1 and CDR2 sequences are ENHRY and SYGVKD. The V gene lost 4 bases and the J gene lost 8 bases, with 12 bases spanning the gap. The CDR3 is 13 amino acids. CDR3 DNA sequence: TGTGCCATCAGTGCGCCCAGGGCGGATGAGCAGTTCTTC. Amino acids: CAISAPRADEQFF.

V and J are TRBV27 and TRBJ1-6; unclear D gene. Per the germline V gene, CDR1 is MNHEY and CDR2 is SMNVEV (reference sequence). The CDR3 covers 15 residues. V gave up 6 bases and J gave up 5 bases, with 14 bases separating them. As DNA, the CDR3 is TGTGCCAGCAGGGTCCAAATGAGCCATAATTCACCCCTCCACTTT. Protein: CASRVQMSHNSPLHF.

The CDR3 coding sequence is TGTGCCAGTAGGGGACAGCACCGGGGGATTGAAGCTTTCTTT. It specifies CASRGQHRGIEAFF. V gene TRBV19 combines with J gene TRBJ1-1; 7 bases are shared with TRBD1. Germline V lookup: CDR1 LNHDA, CDR2 SQIVND (reference sequence). V gave up 6 bases and J gave up 7 bases; unmatched junction bases: 11. The CDR3 has 14 residues.

This chain joins TRBV2 and TRBJ1-1; D is perhaps TRBD1 (6 bases). The CDR3 loop spans 13 amino acids. Germline CDR1 and CDR2: SNHLY and FYNNEI. Trimming removed 6 bases from V and 7 bases from J, with 15 bases in between. The CDR3 here is CASRGGAEGEAFF. For the CDR3, the DNA is TGTGCCAGCAGAGGGGGGGCAGAAGGTGAAGCTTTCTTT. Complete variable domain (other parts from reference TRBV2 and TRBJ1-1): EPEVTQTPSHQVTQMGQEVILRCVPISNHLYFYWYRQILGQKVEFLVSFYNNEISEKSEIFDDQFSVERPDGSNFTLKIRSTKLEDSAMYFCASRGGAEGEAFFGQGTRLTVV.

Details on this clone: This CDR3 is also generated by other DNA sequences in the sample. The chain has TRBV5-1 and TRBJ2-3; possibly TRBD2 for D (6 bases). Germline-derived CDR1 and CDR2 are SGHRS and YFSETQ. V lost 0 bases and J lost 2, with 13 bases in between. This CDR3 is 16 amino acids long. The chain's CDR3 is CASSLAVGGNTDTQYF. Written as DNA, the CDR3 is TGCGCCAGCAGCTTGGCAGTTGGGGGGAACACAGATACGCAGTATTTT.

The V call is TRBV6-5, the J call TRBJ1-2, with D uncertain. This CDR3 is 12 amino acids long. V gave up 6 bases and J gave up 8 bases, with 13 bases separating them. CDR1 and CDR2 (germline): MNHEY, SVGAGI. CDR3 region: CASSDTQSGYTF. The CDR3 DNA reads TGTGCCAGCAGCGACACCCAGAGCGGCTACACCTTC.

CDR3 loop: CASSFETTGTGWAYGYTF. For the CDR3, the DNA is TGCGCCAGCAGCTTCGAGACTACCGGGACAGGGTGGGCCTATGGCTACACCTTC. The chain recombines TRBV5-1 with TRBJ1-2; TRBD1 agrees at 9 bases. The germline gives CDR1 SGHRS, CDR2 YFSETQ. CDR3 length: 18 amino acids. V dropped 2 bases and J dropped 4; count of bases not matched to a gene: 15.

The chain couples TRBV7-9 to TRBJ1-5, with a tentative D call TRBD1 (5 bases). V was pared by 5 bases and J by 6 bases, with 14 bases between. The CDR3 loop spans 14 amino acids. The germline V gene encodes CDR1 SEHNR and CDR2 FQNEAQ (reference sequence). CDR3 DNA: TGTGCCAGCAGCCCAGCGCGGGACCGTCAGCCCCAGCATTTT. This codes for CASSPARDRQPQHF.

CDR3 coding DNA: TGCGCCAGCAGCCCCGACAGGGTGGCCATCTACGAGCAGTACTTC. Translated, it gives CASSPDRVAIYEQYF. The rearrangement links TRBV4-3 to TRBJ2-7; 7 nucleotides match TRBD1. Trimming took 4 bases from V and 3 from J; bases not matched to a gene: 9. This CDR3 has 15 residues. Germline CDR1 reads LGHNA; CDR2 reads YSLEER.

The J gene is TRBJ2-2, the V gene TRBV23-1; the D gene is possibly TRBD1 (5 bases). TRBV23-1 is an ORF; its function is uncertain. The CDR3 consists of 13 residues. Trimming shortened V by 7 bases and J by 4 bases, and 10 bases separated the two germline ends. CDR3 bases: TGCGCCAGCATGAAAGGGGTCACCGGGGAGCTGTTTTTT. It is translated as CASMKGVTGELFF.

The rearrangement joins TRBV6-5 to TRBJ2-5; possibly TRBD2 for D (6 bases). The CDR3 consists of 13 residues. CDR1 MNHEY and CDR2 SVGAGI come from the germline V gene. With 7 bases removed from V and 2 bases from J, the gap between germline ends came to 11 bases. The CDR3 sequence: CASKKLAQETQYF. The CDR3 nucleotides read TGTGCCAGCAAAAAACTAGCTCAAGAGACCCAGTACTTC.

The chain has TRBV13 and TRBJ1-2; tentative D call: TRBD1 (6 bases). The germline CDR1 and CDR2 sequences are PRHDT and FYEKMQ (reference sequence). The CDR3 contains 16 residues. The V end lost 2 bases, the J end lost 2 bases, and 15 bases lay between the germline ends. The CDR3 spells CASSLSRSGTNYGYTF. The CDR3 DNA is TGTGCCAGCAGCTTAAGTCGGTCGGGGACAAACTATGGCTACACCTTC.

The genes are TRBV7-6 and TRBJ1-1; the match to TRBD1 covers 7 bases. V was clipped by 1 base and J by 3 bases; unmatched bases: 2. Germline V gene data show CDR1 as SGHVS and CDR2 as FNYEAQ. This CDR3 has 14 residues. CDR3 sequence reads: CASSLEGTDTEAFF. The DNA for the CDR3 is TGTGCCAGCAGCTTAGAGGGGACAGACACTGAAGCTTTCTTT.

This clone has just a few counts. The J gene is TRBJ1-1, the V gene TRBV19; D might be TRBD1 (5 bases). The CDR3 runs to 13 residues. The ends were cut back, 1 base at V and 8 bases at J, with 11 bases in the middle. Germline V CDR1 and CDR2: LNHDA, SQIVND (reference sequence). The CDR3 bases are TGTGCCAGTAGTATAGGTGAGGCAGGGGAAGCTTTCTTT. This sequence encodes CASSIGEAGEAFF.